This T cell receptor beta chain was recorded in a study of T cell clones after liver transplantation. Study as a whole: TCRbeta sequencing after a pre-transplant mixed lymphocyte reaction identified graft-donor-reactive clones, later tracked in post-transplant blood. Apart from a few HCV-positive recipients, transplants were for non-autoimmune, non-viral reasons.

V lost 4 bases to trimming and J lost 6 bases, with 16 bases between them. CDR3 size: 14 residues. CDR1 and CDR2 (germline): MNHEY, SMNVEV (reference sequence). Overall study findings and caveats: These preliminary findings come from unstandardized post-transplant sampling times.

Produced via immunoSEQ multiplex PCR; TCRdb's table is partial and in-frame only. The data show about 20,000 clones, 65% to 85% seen once. As concerns this clone: The antigen is not known.

The chain uses TRBV27 and TRBJ2-7; D possibly corresponds to TRBD2 (6 bases). The TCR was taken from a human patient who received a liver transplant. Certain T cells may be donor cells from the graft. This material consisted of CD8+ T cells from blood, taken 52 to 60 months after liver transplant. For the CDR3, the DNA is TGTGCCAGCAGTTATCTGGAGGGCTCGCGCGAGCAGTACTTC. The encoded protein is CASSYLEGSREQYF.